This is a list of T cell receptor beta chains from one sample in a study of CDR3 diversity in severe acne. TCRdb passed the PCR reads through MiXCR, listing each CDR3 protein once. Of about 98,000 distinct CDR3 sequences listed, 51% were seen once; the top ten hold roughly an eighth. The material sequenced was blood. All receptors come from a male donor with acne. The CDR3 runs from the conserved cysteine through the conserved F or W. The D gene is left open where the match is weak. Clone sizes are given selectively: once, few, many, or a class where the clone is expanded.

len,abundance,d_gene,j_gene,v_gene,CDR3aa,CDR3nt
15,-,-,TRBJ2-3,TRBV24-1,CATSDPRTSTDTQYF,TGTGCCACCAGTGATCCCCGTACTAGCACAGATACGCAGTATTTT
18,many,TRBD2,TRBJ2-5,TRBV9,CASSATSGGSLGKETQYF,TGTGCCAGCAGCGCGACTAGCGGGGGATCATTGGGCAAAGAGACCCAGTACTTC
17,-,-,TRBJ1-1,TRBV5-6,CASSLAVSPWGSTEAFF,TGTGCCAGCAGCTTGGCAGTGTCCCCCTGGGGTAGCACTGAAGCTTTCTTT
17,-,-,TRBJ2-6,TRBV10-3,CAISPGQHLSGANALTF,TGTGCCATCAGTCCCGGACAGCACCTCTCTGGGGCCAACGCCCTGACTTTC
13,few,-,TRBJ1-1,TRBV2,CASSEEENTEAFF,TGTGCCAGCAGTGAAGAAGAGAACACTGAAGCTTTCTTT
15,once,TRBD2,TRBJ2-7,TRBV2,CASRVSAGGAYEQYF,TGTGCCAGCAGAGTGTCAGCGGGAGGTGCCTACGAGCAGTACTTC
17,-,-,TRBJ1-5,TRBV20-1,CSARDLEGGGGNQPQHF,TGCAGTGCTAGAGATCTAGAAGGGGGAGGGGGCAATCAGCCCCAGCATTTT
13,many,-,TRBJ2-7,TRBV5-8,CASSLEGGYEQYF,TGTGCCAGCAGCTTGGAAGGGGGCTACGAGCAGTACTTC
14,-,TRBD2,TRBJ2-7,TRBV13,CASSLLADSYEQYF,TGTGCCAGCAGCCTACTAGCGGATTCCTACGAGCAGTACTTC
15,few,-,TRBJ1-2,TRBV10-3,CAIRDGSLAPYGYTF,TGTGCCATCAGGGACGGAAGTTTGGCCCCTTATGGCTACACCTTC
16,-,-,TRBJ2-5,TRBV9,CASSPSGLAFGETQYF,TGTGCCAGCAGCCCATCCGGACTGGCTTTCGGAGAGACCCAGTACTTC
17,many,TRBD2,TRBJ2-3,TRBV19,CASGGPGLAVNTDTQYF,TGTGCCAGTGGGGGACCGGGACTAGCAGTTAATACAGATACGCAGTATTTT
17,once,TRBD1,TRBJ1-5,TRBV25-1,CASSLGTGGNSNQPQHF,TGTGCCAGCAGCTTGGGGACAGGGGGCAATAGCAATCAGCCCCAGCATTTT
16,-,TRBD1,TRBJ1-2,TRBV25-1,CASSLRRGQGDYGYTF,TGCGCCAGCAGCCTCCGGAGGGGACAGGGTGACTATGGCTACACCTTC
15,many,-,TRBJ2-7,TRBV4-1,CASSQDSGGVYEQYF,TGCGCCAGCAGCCAAGATTCAGGGGGGGTCTACGAGCAGTACTTC
15,-,TRBD1,TRBJ2-6,TRBV20-1,CSAPGTGAGANVLTF,TGCAGTGCCCCCGGGACAGGGGCTGGGGCCAACGTCCTGACTTTC
13,-,-,TRBJ2-5,TRBV12-3/TRBV12-4,CASSLAVGETQYF,TGTGCCAGCAGTTTAGCGGTAGGAGAGACCCAGTACTTC
15,-,-,TRBJ2-4,TRBV11-3,CASSLDLGAKNIQYF,TGTGCCAGCAGCTTAGATTTGGGGGCCAAAAACATTCAGTACTTC
11,-,-,TRBJ2-5,TRBV29-1,CSVERVKTQYF,TGCAGCGTTGAAAGGGTGAAGACCCAGTACTTC
16,-,-,TRBJ2-2,TRBV15,CATSRSRDTFTGELFF,TGTGCCACCAGCAGGAGCCGGGACACTTTCACCGGGGAGCTGTTTTTT
14,-,-,TRBJ2-5,TRBV13,CASSLVWEQETQYF,TGTGCCAGCAGCTTAGTGTGGGAGCAAGAGACCCAGTACTTC
14,many,-,TRBJ2-7,TRBV5-8,CASSLVAGSYEQYF,TGTGCCAGCAGCTTGGTGGCGGGGTCCTACGAGCAGTACTTC
14,-,TRBD1,TRBJ2-7,TRBV10-3,CAISDPDRAYEQYF,TGTGCCATCAGTGACCCTGACAGGGCCTACGAGCAGTACTTC
15,many,-,TRBJ2-1,TRBV7-7,CASSELETFYNEQFF,TGTGCTAGCAGCGAACTAGAAACCTTCTACAATGAGCAGTTCTTC
15,-,TRBD2,TRBJ2-1,TRBV7-9,CASSLSGTSRNEQFF,TGTGCCAGCAGCTTAAGCGGGACTAGCAGAAATGAGCAGTTCTTC
15,many,-,TRBJ2-2,TRBV2,CASNRDTANTGELFF,TGTGCCAGCAACCGCGACACGGCGAACACCGGGGAGCTGTTTTTT
13,-,-,TRBJ2-7,TRBV6-5,CASSYLVSYEQYF,TGTGCCAGCAGTTATCTGGTGAGCTACGAGCAGTACTTC
13,few,TRBD1,TRBJ2-2,TRBV6-1,CAIGQGDTGELFF,TGTGCCATCGGACAGGGAGACACCGGGGAGCTGTTTTTT
18,many,TRBD1,TRBJ2-7,TRBV11-2,CASSLTPTTTGLSYEQYF,TGTGCCAGCAGCTTAACCCCAACAACGACAGGGCTCTCCTACGAGCAGTACTTC
13,many,TRBD1,TRBJ1-2,TRBV12-3/TRBV12-4,CASSLTGNYGYTF,TGTGCCAGCAGCTTGACAGGGAACTATGGCTACACCTTC
14,many,TRBD2,TRBJ2-1,TRBV10-2,CASRLAGEYNEQFF,TGCGCCAGCAGACTAGCGGGAGAGTACAATGAGCAGTTCTTC
15,-,-,TRBJ2-2,TRBV15,CATSRGAERSGELFF,TGTGCCACCAGCAGAGGGGCCGAGAGGTCCGGGGAGCTGTTTTTT
13,-,-,TRBJ2-5,TRBV6-1,CAEDCQRRETQYF,TGTGCAGAGGACTGTCAGCGGAGGGAGACCCAGTACTTC
15,-,TRBD2,TRBJ2-7,TRBV29-1,CSVTGLAGALHEQYF,TGCAGCGTTACCGGACTAGCGGGAGCCCTCCACGAGCAGTACTTC
15,many,-,TRBJ2-3,TRBV5-1,CASSLGDTRQGTQYF,TGCGCCAGCAGCTTGGGAGACACCCGTCAAGGGACGCAGTATTTT
15,many,TRBD2,TRBJ2-7,TRBV11-2,CASSPLTSGGYEQYF,TGTGCCAGCAGCCCGCTGACTAGCGGGGGCTACGAGCAGTACTTC
14,-,TRBD1,TRBJ1-2,TRBV9,CASSADRENYGYTF,TGTGCCAGCAGCGCGGACAGGGAGAACTATGGCTACACCTTC